This T cell receptor (beta chain) is drawn from a study of shared clonotypes between healthy human individuals. Trimming stripped 3 bases from V and 1 base from J, with 10 bases between. The CDR3 loop spans 15 amino acids. CDR1 and CDR2 (germline): MNHNS, SASEGT. Details on this clone: Its antigen is not identified.

General study results and limits: About 5% was the fraction of naive CD4 clonotypes found shared across a handful of donors. A reduction in generation probabilities was seen for non-shared clonotypes relative to those shared by all four donors. At large depth, rarefaction still showed sorted-subset sequencing to be incomplete.

Under the authors' procedure: ImmunoSEQ yielded junction-only sequences lacking quality scores, so filtering differed. Measured with immunoSEQ multiplex PCR; TCRdb has only the in-frame clones, and not every one. That table furnishes V, J and clone size, whereas the DNA furnished D and trimming. The sample includes about 1.1 million clones, about 80% seen only once; the top ten take roughly 0.82%. The V and J genes are TRBV6-1 and TRBJ2-4; D not certain. The sequenced sample consisted of memory CD4+ T cells from PBMCs. Indicated subset: CD45RA-negative fraction. This clonotype was obtained from a man younger than 30 in good health. Some clones in this sample may be carry-over from other donors' samples. The DNA of the CDR3 is TGTGCCAGCAGTGACGAACGTAGGGCCAAAAACATTCAGTACTTC. Its translation: CASSDERRAKNIQYF.